The 29 T cell receptor beta chains in this list originate from one sample, sequenced in a study of blood T cell repertoires in COVID-19. Method: immunoSEQ multiplex PCR; TCRdb's copy keeps in-frame clones and lacks some. The sample lists 200,000 to 250,000 clones, around 88% seen once, with roughly 14% in the top ten. Sequences were obtained from PBMCs or T cells enriched from blood (not recorded which). These receptors came from a woman aged 45-60 years with acute COVID-19.

J is TRBJ2-7 and V is TRBV27; D remains ambiguous. V was clipped by 3 bases and J by 0 bases, with 15 bases between them. This CDR3 spans 16 amino acids. The germline V gene has CDR1 MNHEY and CDR2 SMNVEV (reference sequence). CDR3 amino acids: CASSLRVVADSYEQYF. The CDR3 nucleotides read TGTGCCAGCAGTTTGCGAGTCGTGGCGGACTCCTACGAGCAGTACTTC.

The chain couples TRBV11-2 to TRBJ2-4; D perhaps matches TRBD2 (6 bases). V lost 1 base and J 6 bases, leaving 19 bases between the germline ends. Per germline, CDR1 SGHAT and CDR2 FQNNGV. The CDR3 length is 17 residues. CDR3 bases: TGTGCCAGCAGCTTAGCGGGACTCCGAGACCAGTCAAACATTCAGTACTTC. Its protein is CASSLAGLRDQSNIQYF.

The rearrangement uses TRBV27 and TRBJ1-3; D call uncertain. Germline loops: CDR1 MNHEY, CDR2 SMNVEV (reference sequence). The CDR3 is 15 amino acids. V lost 2 bases, J lost 0 bases, and 8 bases lay in between. The CDR3 nucleotides are TGTGCCAGCAGTTTAGGCGAGGGCTCTGGAAACACCATATATTTT. It specifies CASSLGEGSGNTIYF.

The chain employs TRBV4-1 and TRBJ2-7; TRBD2 matches at 10 bases. The germline V gene encodes CDR1 MGHRA and CDR2 YSYEKL. With 4 bases clipped from V and 0 bases from J, the junction kept 15 bases outside the gene matches. The CDR3 length is 19 residues. CDR3 sequence: CASSRTPPRLAGSSYEQYF. In DNA form, the CDR3 reads TGCGCCAGCAGCCGGACCCCGCCACGACTAGCGGGCAGCTCCTACGAGCAGTACTTC.

The chain recombines TRBV27 with TRBJ2-2; 8 nucleotides match TRBD1. The germline gives CDR1 MNHEY, CDR2 SMNVEV (reference sequence). After removal of 3 bases from V and 4 bases from J, the junction contained 4 bases not matched to a gene. The CDR3 consists of 15 residues. The DNA for the CDR3 is TGTGCCAGCAGTTTTCCAGGGGGCCCCACCGGGGAGCTGTTTTTT. Protein sequence: CASSFPGGPTGELFF.

This clone was observed a few times. CDR3 region: CASSLTRGGAYGYTF. CDR3 in DNA: TGTGCCAGCAGCTTAACGCGGGGGGGCGCCTATGGCTACACCTTC. The chain recombines TRBV7-3 with TRBJ1-2, with D maybe TRBD1 (6 bases). The ends were cut back, 0 bases at V and 4 bases at J, with 12 bases in the middle. Germline V lookup: CDR1 SGHTA, CDR2 FQGTGA. The CDR3 covers 15 residues.

The chain carries TRBV28 and TRBJ1-6; D unresolved. The germline V and J ends were trimmed by 6 bases and 7 bases, with 13 bases remaining between them. Germline V CDR1 and CDR2: MDHEN, SYDVKM. This CDR3 is built from 14 residues. The CDR3 sequence is CASRTGEWNSPLHF. CDR3 bases: TGTGCCAGCAGGACCGGGGAATGGAATTCACCCCTCCACTTT.

This sequence joins TRBV2 and TRBJ2-2, with D unclear. Trimming left V 4 bases short and J 2 bases short, with 5 bases between. This CDR3 region has 13 residues. The germline CDR1 and CDR2 sequences are SNHLY and FYNNEI. CDR3: CASSVSNTGELFF. The CDR3 bases are TGTGCCAGCAGTGTCTCTAACACCGGGGAGCTGTTTTTT.

This chain connects TRBV11-2 to TRBJ1-6, with D maybe TRBD1 (5 bases). The V gene lost 5 bases and the J gene lost 9 bases, with 20 bases spanning the gap. Looked up from germline, CDR1 is SGHAT and CDR2 is FQNNGV. The CDR3 runs to 16 residues. In DNA form, the CDR3 reads TGTGCCAGCAGCCGTGCGGTGGGGGGGTCAGGTTCACCCCTCCACTTT. Its translation is CASSRAVGGSGSPLHF.

V is TRBV6-5 and J is TRBJ2-1, with 7 bases matching TRBD1. The J segment lost 5 bases and the V segment lost 6 bases, leaving 10 bases of the junction unmatched. Germline CDR1 is MNHEY and CDR2 is SVGAGI. This CDR3 has 15 amino acids. The CDR3 loop reads CASSATGSGDNEQFF. CDR3 nucleotides: TGTGCCAGCAGCGCGACAGGGTCAGGGGACAATGAGCAGTTCTTC.

This clone has a single count. J is TRBJ1-4 and V is TRBV27; no reliable D call. CDR3 length: 14 residues. The germline V gene encodes CDR1 MNHEY and CDR2 SMNVEV (reference sequence). Trimming cost V 3 bases and J 4 bases, with 9 bases left between them. DNA for the CDR3: TGTGCCAGCAGTTTTTCTCGGGGTAATGAAAAACTGTTTTTT. This translates into CASSFSRGNEKLFF. Drawing the rest from reference TRBV27 and TRBJ1-4, the complete variable domain is EAQVTQNPRYLITVTGKKLTVTCSQNMNHEYMSWYRQDPGLGLRQIYYSMNVEVTDKGDVPEGYKVSRKEKRNFPLILESPSPNQTSLYFCASSFSRGNEKLFFGSGTQLSVL.

The chain joins TRBV28 to TRBJ1-4; 7 nucleotides align to TRBD1. From germline, CDR1 is MDHEN and CDR2 SYDVKM. V shed 6 bases, J shed 1 base, and the junction held 5 bases outside the gene matches. CDR3 length: 15 amino acids. The CDR3 region is CASSPGTVTNEKLFF. The DNA for the CDR3 is TGTGCCAGCAGCCCGGGGACAGTAACTAATGAAAAACTGTTTTTT.

This sequence joins TRBV5-5 and TRBJ2-7, with TRBD2 matching 7 bases. CDR1 SGHKS and CDR2 YYEKEE come from the germline V gene (reference sequence). J gave up 1 base and V 0 bases, and 1 base lay outside the gene matches. The length of the CDR3 is 14 residues. The CDR3 DNA reads TGTGCCAGCAGCTTGGTGGGGGGGTCCTACGAGCAGTACTTC. Encoded protein: CASSLVGGSYEQYF.

The chain joins TRBV27 to TRBJ1-4, with a tentative D call TRBD1 (6 bases). V lost 6 bases and J 7 bases, leaving 18 bases between the germline ends. The CDR3 totals 15 residues. CDR1 and CDR2 (germline): MNHEY, SMNVEV (reference sequence). This chain's CDR3 is CASSPSGGLGEKLFF. The CDR3 DNA reads as TGTGCCAGCAGCCCGTCGGGGGGGCTTGGTGAAAAACTGTTTTTT.

The chain links TRBV4-1 to TRBJ1-2, with 9 positions matching TRBD1. The junction had 4 bases not matched to a gene; V was cut back by 6 bases and J by 8 bases. This CDR3 is built from 12 residues. From germline, CDR1 is MGHRA and CDR2 YSYEKL. Written as DNA, the CDR3 is TGCGCCAGCAGGCCGACAGGGGGAGGCTACACCTTC. This translates into CASRPTGGGYTF.

V gene TRBV28 combines with J gene TRBJ2-7; 9 positions match TRBD1. V was clipped by 7 bases and J by 4 bases; unmatched bases: 8. The CDR3 is 14 amino acids. Germline V lookup: CDR1 MDHEN, CDR2 SYDVKM. DNA for the CDR3: TGTGCCAGCATCCCGGGACAGGGCTCGTACGAGCAGTACTTC. Its protein product is CASIPGQGSYEQYF.

The chain carries TRBV2 and TRBJ1-5, with 7 nucleotides matching TRBD1. Germline V gene lookup returns CDR1 SNHLY and CDR2 FYNNEI. The CDR3 has 13 residues. Trimming at V came to 2 bases and at J to 6 bases, leaving 1 base not matched to a gene. This CDR3 reads CASSEQGGQPQHF. CDR3 bases: TGTGCCAGCAGTGAACAGGGGGGTCAGCCCCAGCATTTT.

V and J are TRBV5-8 and TRBJ2-7, with 14 bases fitting TRBD2. Trimming cost V 4 bases and J 7 bases; bases outside gene matches: 4. The CDR3 is 14 residues long. From germline, CDR1 is SGHTS and CDR2 YDEGEE. CDR3 sequence: CASSLGLAGGEQYF. The CDR3, as DNA: TGTGCCAGCAGCCTAGGACTAGCGGGAGGTGAGCAGTACTTC.

This clone was detected only a few times. The V call is TRBV29-1, the J call TRBJ2-1; 7 nucleotides align to TRBD2. The CDR3 has 13 amino acids. Germline V gene sequence: CDR1 SQVTM, CDR2 ANQGSEA. The J segment lost 5 bases and the V segment lost 8 bases, leaving 9 bases of the junction unmatched. The CDR3 bases are TGCAGCATCCGATTGAGCGGGAACAATGAGCAGTTCTTC. Its protein is CSIRLSGNNEQFF.

This clone was detected once. The chain combines TRBV29-1 with TRBJ2-1, with 8 bases identical to TRBD2. In germline, CDR1 is SQVTM, CDR2 ANQGSEA. Trimming removed 3 bases from V and 6 bases from J; junction bases left unmatched: 7. The CDR3 length is 14 residues. CDR3 sequence: CSVDIPGGVNEQFF. The CDR3 nucleotides read TGCAGCGTTGATATACCGGGAGGGGTCAATGAGCAGTTCTTC.

This chain uses TRBV3-1 (or the pseudogene TRBV3-2) with TRBJ2-7; D unclear. Germline CDR1 and CDR2: LGHDT and YNNKEL (reference sequence). V lost 0 bases, J lost 3 bases, and 3 bases lay in between. The CDR3 has 12 residues. CDR3 sequence reads: CASSQESYEQYF. The CDR3 bases are TGTGCCAGCAGCCAAGAGAGCTACGAGCAGTACTTC.

This rearrangement joins TRBV2 to TRBJ2-1; 7 bases line up with TRBD1. CDR1 is SNHLY, CDR2 FYNNEI, per germline. Trimming at V came to 6 bases and at J to 10 bases, leaving 0 bases not matched to a gene. The length of the CDR3 is 10 residues. DNA for the CDR3: TGTGCCAGCAGACAGGGGGAGCAGTTCTTC. Encoded protein: CASRQGEQFF.

V and J are TRBV15 and TRBJ1-4; 7 bases fit TRBD1. This CDR3 contains 15 residues. Germline trimming cut 0 bases from V and 8 bases from J; bases unmatched to any gene: 6. The germline gives CDR1 LNHNV, CDR2 YYDKDF (reference sequence). The CDR3 region is CATSRDRQGGEKLFF. The CDR3, as DNA: TGTGCCACCAGCAGAGATAGACAGGGCGGGGAAAAACTGTTTTTT.

This chain links TRBV7-3 with TRBJ2-3; D remains unclear. Deletions cut 2 bases from V and 1 base from J, with 10 bases between. There are 15 residues in the CDR3. Germline lookup yields CDR1 SGHTA and CDR2 FQGTGA. In DNA form, the CDR3 reads TGTGCCAGCAGCTTAGGAGTTCCTCGCACAGATACGCAGTATTTT. Translated, it gives CASSLGVPRTDTQYF.

The chain recombines TRBV5-4 with TRBJ2-3; TRBD1 is a possible D gene (6 bases). CDR1 and CDR2 from the germline V gene are SGHNT and YYREEE (reference sequence). This CDR3 region has 17 residues. V was pared by 2 bases and J by 5 bases, with 21 bases between. The CDR3 loop is CASSFEGDPSVEDTQYF. CDR3 in DNA: TGTGCCAGCAGCTTTGAGGGGGACCCATCGGTGGAAGATACGCAGTATTTT.

This clone was counted only a few times. The genes are TRBV19 and TRBJ1-1; 7 bases are shared with TRBD1. The CDR3 sequence is 15 residues long. Germline lookup yields CDR1 LNHDA and CDR2 SQIVND (reference sequence). V gave up 8 bases and J gave up 3 bases; unmatched junction bases: 12. CDR3 loop: CASQPRGTDYTEAFF. Here the CDR3 DNA reads TGTGCCAGTCAGCCCCGTGGGACAGATTACACTGAAGCTTTCTTT. The full variable domain, in which reference TRBV19 and TRBJ1-1 provide the parts outside the CDR3, is DGGITQSPKYLFRKEGQNVTLSCEQNLNHDAMYWYRQDPGQGLRLIYYSQIVNDFQKGDIAEGYSVSREKKESFPLTVTSAQKNPTAFYLCASQPRGTDYTEAFFGQGTRLTVV.

The CDR3 loop is CASSLMADRYSYEQYF. The CDR3 DNA sequence: TGCGCCAGCAGCCTCATGGCCGACAGGTACTCCTACGAGCAGTACTTC. The chain joins TRBV4-1 to TRBJ2-7; maybe TRBD1 (6 bases). Germline assignment: CDR1 MGHRA and CDR2 YSYEKL. The germline V and J ends were trimmed by 4 bases and 0 bases, with 16 bases remaining between them. The CDR3 has 16 residues.

The chain recombines TRBV7-6 with TRBJ1-3; no clear D gene. There are 15 residues in the CDR3. The germline V gene encodes CDR1 SGHVS and CDR2 FNYEAQ. The V and J ends lost 2 bases and 8 bases respectively, with 16 bases between them. The chain's CDR3 is CASSLRWGATDTIYF. The CDR3 DNA is TGTGCCAGCAGCTTACGTTGGGGAGCTACGGACACCATATATTTT.

CDR3 residues: CASRSGRAGGIQYF. DNA of the CDR3: TGTGCCAGCAGAAGCGGGAGGGCCGGGGGCATTCAGTACTTC. The chain employs TRBV2 and TRBJ2-4; 10 nucleotides line up with TRBD2. Germline CDR1 and CDR2: SNHLY and FYNNEI. Trimming took 6 bases from V and 9 from J; bases not matched to a gene: 8. The CDR3 extends over 14 amino acids.